This T cell receptor (beta chain) was recovered during a study of blood T cell repertoires in COVID-19. The CDR3 totals 16 residues. CDR1 is SEHNR and CDR2 is FQNEAQ in the germline V gene (reference sequence). Deletions cut 5 bases from V and 0 bases from J, with 16 bases between. The assay was immunoSEQ multiplex PCR, and TCRdb's table has in-frame clones only and misses some. The sample has nearly 35,000 clones, around 90% seen once. Sample: peripheral blood. V is TRBV7-9 and J is TRBJ1-1, with no clear D. This TCR derives from a man in his 70s with acute or convalescent COVID-19. CDR3 loop: CASSPYPTGMNTEAFF. CDR3 bases: TGTGCCAGCAGCCCTTACCCGACTGGCATGAACACTGAAGCTTTCTTT.